This is a list of T cell receptor beta chains from one sample in a study of cytomegalovirus exposure and HLA in healthy donors. Method: immunoSEQ multiplex PCR; TCRdb's copy keeps in-frame clones and lacks some. Altogether more than 95,000 clones are present, under 85% being singletons, with the ten largest covering over 10%. Sequencing was carried out using PBMCs. These receptor sequences come from a woman in her thirties or forties in good health and CMV-seropositive. Both conserved end residues are part of each CDR3. The order of the fields is clone size, D gene, V gene, J gene, CDR3 protein, CDR3 DNA. D genes are given only for firm matches. The listing skips clone size in some rows; elsewhere it reads once, few, many or a size class.

>.|TRBD1|TRBV29-1|TRBJ1-1
CSGNSRQGASGAFF
TGCAGCGGAAACTCCAGACAGGGAGCAAGCGGGGCTTTCTTT
>.|.|TRBV18|TRBJ1-1
CASSPTQPNTEAFF
TGTGCCAGCTCACCAACACAGCCCAACACTGAAGCTTTCTTT
>.|TRBD1|TRBV7-9|TRBJ1-4
CASSLGQGEKLFF
TGTGCCAGCAGCCTTGGACAGGGTGAAAAACTGTTTTTT
>.|.|TRBV4-1|TRBJ2-1
CASSQEFLPLEQFF
TGCGCCAGCAGCCAAGAGTTTCTTCCTTTGGAGCAGTTCTTC
>.|.|TRBV2|TRBJ1-1
CASSEAGLGGTEAFF
TGTGCCAGCAGTGAAGCTGGACTCGGAGGGACTGAAGCTTTCTTT
>.|.|TRBV28|TRBJ2-1
CASRSVENEQFF
TGTGCCAGCAGATCAGTGGAGAATGAGCAGTTCTTC
>.|TRBD1|TRBV6-1|TRBJ2-1
CASSSQGAPYNEQFF
TGTGCCAGCAGTTCACAGGGGGCCCCTTACAATGAGCAGTTCTTC
>.|TRBD2|TRBV6-1|TRBJ2-3
CASTLGRGTDTQYF
TGTGCCAGCACCCTCGGGCGGGGGACAGATACGCAGTATTTT
>.|.|TRBV28|TRBJ2-5
CASSLFKGRAQYF
TGTGCCAGCAGCCTCTTCAAGGGGCGAGCCCAGTACTTC
>.|.|TRBV5-4|TRBJ2-1
CASSYRVTAYGGDEQFF
TGTGCCAGCAGCTATCGCGTTACGGCTTATGGAGGGGATGAGCAGTTCTTC
>few|TRBD1|TRBV7-9|TRBJ1-1
CASSFPAGQGPAFF
TGTGCCAGCAGCTTCCCGGCGGGACAGGGCCCCGCTTTCTTT
>.|TRBD1|TRBV28|TRBJ1-5
CASSSNSDRDSLPQHF
TGTGCCAGCAGTTCTAACTCGGACAGGGACTCATTACCCCAGCATTTT
>.|TRBD2|TRBV11-3|TRBJ2-1
CASSLAGGAYNEQFF
TGTGCCAGCAGCTTAGCGGGGGGGGCCTACAATGAGCAGTTCTTC
>.|.|TRBV5-1|TRBJ2-1
CASSQTHRSGEQFF
TGCGCCAGCAGCCAGACCCACAGGTCGGGTGAGCAGTTCTTC
>.|.|TRBV13|TRBJ2-3
CASSGGAEQYF
TGTGCCAGCTCTGGGGGGGCGGAGCAGTATTTT
>.|.|TRBV21-1|TRBJ2-7
CASSGDRSFSYEQYF
TGTGCCAGCAGCGGGGACAGATCCTTCTCCTACGAGCAGTACTTC
>.|TRBD1|TRBV14|TRBJ1-1
CASSQRTGKLEAFF
TGTGCCAGCAGCCAAAGGACAGGGAAACTTGAAGCTTTCTTT
>.|.|TRBV18|TRBJ1-4
CASSPRGPTVNEKLFF
TGTGCCAGCTCACCGCGGGGGCCCACAGTGAATGAAAAACTGTTTTTT
>.|.|TRBV12-5|TRBJ1-4
CASETGGGEKLFF
TGTGCTAGTGAGACGGGCGGAGGGGAAAAACTGTTTTTT
>few|TRBD1|TRBV7-8|TRBJ2-1
CASSPLTGKRNEQFF
TGTGCCAGCAGCCCATTGACAGGGAAACGCAATGAGCAGTTCTTC
>.|.|TRBV10-3|TRBJ2-6
CAIMADSGANVLTF
TGTGCCATCATGGCAGACTCTGGGGCCAACGTCCTGACTTTC
>.|TRBD1|TRBV7-9|TRBJ1-4
CASSEKQGAGEKLFF
TGTGCCAGCAGCGAAAAACAGGGGGCTGGAGAAAAACTGTTTTTT
>.|.|TRBV30|TRBJ2-7
CAWTGVTYEQYF
TGTGCCTGGACAGGGGTCACCTACGAGCAGTACTTC
>.|.|TRBV6-6|TRBJ1-4
CASSYYGGRSHEKLFF
TGTGCCAGCAGTTATTACGGGGGGAGGAGCCATGAAAAACTGTTTTTT
>.|.|TRBV18|TRBJ2-3
CASSPRLDGDTQYF
TGTGCCAGCTCACCAAGGCTAGATGGAGATACGCAGTATTTT
>.|.|TRBV18|TRBJ1-1
CASSPYPDRYTEAFF
TGTGCCAGCTCACCATACCCCGACAGATATACTGAAGCTTTCTTT
>.|.|TRBV5-5|TRBJ1-1
CASSRTVGDTEAFF
TGTGCCAGCAGCAGGACAGTTGGCGACACTGAAGCTTTCTTT
>.|TRBD1|TRBV19|TRBJ1-2
CASTFPGTGVGYTF
TGTGCCAGTACCTTTCCCGGGACAGGGGTTGGCTACACCTTC
>.|.|TRBV7-3|TRBJ2-1
CASSPASNEQFF
TGTGCCAGCAGCCCGGCTAGCAATGAGCAGTTCTTC
>.|.|TRBV6-6|TRBJ2-2
CASSYRGLAGELFF
TGTGCCAGCAGTTACAGGGGCCTGGCCGGGGAGCTGTTTTTT
>.|TRBD2|TRBV2|TRBJ2-1
CASSRVTSENNEQFF
TGTGCCAGCAGTAGGGTGACTAGCGAAAACAATGAGCAGTTCTTC
>.|.|TRBV7-9|TRBJ2-1
CASSLPSGRKQFF
TGTGCCAGCAGCCTCCCGAGCGGGCGAAAGCAGTTCTTC
>.|TRBD1|TRBV6-6|TRBJ2-7
CASRRDSSYEQYF
TGTGCCAGCAGGAGGGACAGCTCCTACGAGCAGTACTTC
>.|TRBD2|TRBV5-6|TRBJ2-7
CASSLGTSGIYEQYF
TGTGCCAGCAGCTTGGGCACTAGCGGGATCTACGAGCAGTACTTC
>few|.|TRBV18|TRBJ1-6
CASSPPIRNSPLHF
TGTGCCAGCTCACCACCGATCAGAAATTCACCCCTCCACTTT
>few|.|TRBV7-8|TRBJ2-5
CASSPLTGWEETQYF
TGTGCCAGCAGCCCCCTTACCGGGTGGGAGGAGACCCAGTACTTC